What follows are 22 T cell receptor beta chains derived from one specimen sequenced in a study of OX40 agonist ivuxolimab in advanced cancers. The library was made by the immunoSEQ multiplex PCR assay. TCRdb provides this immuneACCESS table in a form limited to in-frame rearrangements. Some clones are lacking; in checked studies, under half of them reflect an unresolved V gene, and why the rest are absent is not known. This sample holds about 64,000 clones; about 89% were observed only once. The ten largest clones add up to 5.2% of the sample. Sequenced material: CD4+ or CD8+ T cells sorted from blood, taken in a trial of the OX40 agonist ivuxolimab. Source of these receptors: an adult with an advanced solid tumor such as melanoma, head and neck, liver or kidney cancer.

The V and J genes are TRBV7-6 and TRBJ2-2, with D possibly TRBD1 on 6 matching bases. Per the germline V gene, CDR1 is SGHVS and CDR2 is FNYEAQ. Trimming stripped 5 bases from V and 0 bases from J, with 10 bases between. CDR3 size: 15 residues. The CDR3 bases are TGTGCCAGCAGCAAGGACAGTTCGAACACCGGGGAGCTGTTTTTT. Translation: CASSKDSSNTGELFF.

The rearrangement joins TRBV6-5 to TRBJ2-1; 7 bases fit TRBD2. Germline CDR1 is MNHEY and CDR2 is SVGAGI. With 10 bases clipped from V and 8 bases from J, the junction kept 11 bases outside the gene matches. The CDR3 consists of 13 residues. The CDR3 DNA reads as TGTGCCACTACTAGCGCTGTTCAGCATGAGCAGTTCTTC. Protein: CATTSAVQHEQFF.

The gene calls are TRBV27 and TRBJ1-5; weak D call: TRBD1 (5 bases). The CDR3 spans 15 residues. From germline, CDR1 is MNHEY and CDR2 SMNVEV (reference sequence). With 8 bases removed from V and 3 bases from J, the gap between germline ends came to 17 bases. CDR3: CASAPNGGINQPQHF. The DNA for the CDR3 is TGTGCCAGCGCCCCCAATGGGGGAATCAATCAGCCCCAGCATTTT.

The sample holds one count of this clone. The DNA of the CDR3 is TGTGCCAGCACCGGACAGGGGGCCCCGGCAGATACGCAGTATTTT. Translated: CASTGQGAPADTQYF. The chain combines TRBV28 with TRBJ2-3; TRBD1 agrees at 11 bases. V dropped 7 bases and J dropped 4; count of bases not matched to a gene: 7. Per germline, CDR1 MDHEN and CDR2 SYDVKM. The CDR3 sequence is 15 residues long. Filled out from reference TRBV28 and TRBJ2-3, the complete variable domain reads DVKVTQSSRYLVKRTGEKVFLECVQDMDHENMFWYRQDPGLGLRLIYFSYDVKMKEKGDIPEGYSVSREKKERFSLILESASTNQTSMYLCASTGQGAPADTQYFGPGTRLTVL.

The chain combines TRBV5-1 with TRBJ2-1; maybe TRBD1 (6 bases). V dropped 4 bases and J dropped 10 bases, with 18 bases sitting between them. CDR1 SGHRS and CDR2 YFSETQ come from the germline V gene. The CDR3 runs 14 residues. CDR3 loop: CASSLTDTGNEQFF. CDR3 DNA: TGCGCCAGCAGCCTTACCGATACAGGGAACGAGCAGTTCTTC. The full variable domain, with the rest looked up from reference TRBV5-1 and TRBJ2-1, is KAGVTQTPRYLIKTRGQQVTLSCSPISGHRSVSWYQQTPGQGLQFLFEYFSETQRNKGNFPGRFSGRQFSNSRSEMNVSTLELGDSALYLCASSLTDTGNEQFFGPGTRLTVL.

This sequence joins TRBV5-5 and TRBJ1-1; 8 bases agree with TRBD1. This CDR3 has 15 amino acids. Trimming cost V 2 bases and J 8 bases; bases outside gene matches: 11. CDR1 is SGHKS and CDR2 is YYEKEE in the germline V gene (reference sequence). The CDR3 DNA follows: TGTGCCAGCAGCTTAGTTATTAATCCAGGGGGCGAAGCTTTCTTT. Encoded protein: CASSLVINPGGEAFF.

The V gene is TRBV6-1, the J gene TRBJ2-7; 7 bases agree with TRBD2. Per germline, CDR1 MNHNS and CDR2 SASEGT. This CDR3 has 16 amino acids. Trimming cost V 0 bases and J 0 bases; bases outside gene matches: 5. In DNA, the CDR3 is TGTGCCAGCAGTGAAGCGCGAGGGAGGGGCTCCTACGAGCAGTACTTC. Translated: CASSEARGRGSYEQYF.

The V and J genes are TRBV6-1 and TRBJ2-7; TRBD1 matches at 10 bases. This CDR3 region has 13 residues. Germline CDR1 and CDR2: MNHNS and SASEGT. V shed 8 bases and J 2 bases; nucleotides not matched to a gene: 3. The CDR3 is CASQGQGTYEQYF. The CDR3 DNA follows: TGTGCCAGCCAGGGACAGGGGACCTACGAGCAGTACTTC.

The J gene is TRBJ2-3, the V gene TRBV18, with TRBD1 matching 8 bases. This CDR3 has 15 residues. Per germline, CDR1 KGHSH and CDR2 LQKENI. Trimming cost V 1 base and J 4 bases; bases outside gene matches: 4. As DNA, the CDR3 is TGTGCCAGCTCACCACGGACAGGGCGGGCAGATACGCAGTATTTT. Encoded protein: CASSPRTGRADTQYF.

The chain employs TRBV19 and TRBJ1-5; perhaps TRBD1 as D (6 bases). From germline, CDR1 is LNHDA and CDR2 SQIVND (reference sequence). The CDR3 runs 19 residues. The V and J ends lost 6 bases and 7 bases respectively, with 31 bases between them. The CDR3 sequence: CASRHRVGSLPRSRQPQHF. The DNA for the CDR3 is TGTGCCAGTAGACACAGGGTAGGGTCCCTCCCAAGATCAAGACAGCCCCAGCATTTT.

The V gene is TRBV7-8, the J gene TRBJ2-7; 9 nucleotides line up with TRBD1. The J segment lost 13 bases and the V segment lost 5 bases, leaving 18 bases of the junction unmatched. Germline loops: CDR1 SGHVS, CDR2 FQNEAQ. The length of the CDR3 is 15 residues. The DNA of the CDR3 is TGTGCCAGCAGCATCTCGGTTGGACAGGGGTTACCTTTTTACTTC. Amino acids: CASSISVGQGLPFYF.

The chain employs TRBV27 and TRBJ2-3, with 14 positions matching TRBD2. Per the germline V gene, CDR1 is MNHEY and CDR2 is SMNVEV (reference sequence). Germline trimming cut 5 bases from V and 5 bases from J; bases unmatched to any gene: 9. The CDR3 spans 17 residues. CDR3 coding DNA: TGTGCCAGCAGTGCACGGACTAGCGGGAGGTTTATAGATACGCAGTATTTT. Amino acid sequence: CASSARTSGRFIDTQYF.

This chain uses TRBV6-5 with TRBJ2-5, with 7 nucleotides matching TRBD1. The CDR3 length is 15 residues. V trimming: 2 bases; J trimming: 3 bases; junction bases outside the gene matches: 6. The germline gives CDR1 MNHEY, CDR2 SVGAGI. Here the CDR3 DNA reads TGTGCCAGCAGTTACGGTGCAGGGGGTAAAGAGACCCAGTACTTC. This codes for CASSYGAGGKETQYF.

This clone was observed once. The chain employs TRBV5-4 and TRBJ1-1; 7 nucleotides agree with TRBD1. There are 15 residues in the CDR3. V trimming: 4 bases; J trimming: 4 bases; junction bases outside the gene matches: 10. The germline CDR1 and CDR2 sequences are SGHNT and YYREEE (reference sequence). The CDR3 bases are TGTGCCAGCAGCCATCCACAGGGGAGCGTCACTGAAGCTTTCTTT. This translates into CASSHPQGSVTEAFF.

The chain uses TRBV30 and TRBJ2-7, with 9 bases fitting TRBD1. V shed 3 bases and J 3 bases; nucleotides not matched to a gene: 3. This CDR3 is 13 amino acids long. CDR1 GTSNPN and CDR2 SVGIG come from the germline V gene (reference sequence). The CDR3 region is CAWSTGQGYEQYF. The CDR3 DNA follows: TGTGCCTGGAGCACGGGACAGGGCTACGAGCAGTACTTC.

CDR3 residues: CASSLEGGRFADTQYF. In DNA, the CDR3 is TGTGCCAGCAGCCTGGAAGGCGGGAGGTTTGCAGATACGCAGTATTTT. The chain joins TRBV5-6 to TRBJ2-3, with TRBD2 matching 8 bases. Germline CDR1 reads SGHDT; CDR2 reads YYEEEE. Trimming cost V 4 bases and J 4 bases; bases outside gene matches: 11. This CDR3 comprises 16 residues.

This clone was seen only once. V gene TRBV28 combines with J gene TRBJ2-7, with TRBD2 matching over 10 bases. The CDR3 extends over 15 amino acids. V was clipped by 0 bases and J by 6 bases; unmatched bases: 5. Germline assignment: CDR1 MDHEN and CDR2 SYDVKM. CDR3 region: CASSLWTLAGAEQYF. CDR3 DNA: TGTGCCAGCAGTTTATGGACCCTAGCGGGAGCCGAGCAGTACTTC.

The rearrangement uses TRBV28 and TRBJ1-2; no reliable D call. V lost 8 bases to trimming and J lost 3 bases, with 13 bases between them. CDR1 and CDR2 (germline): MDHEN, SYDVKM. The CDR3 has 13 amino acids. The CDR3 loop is CASLDGVDYGYTF. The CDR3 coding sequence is TGTGCCAGCCTCGACGGGGTTGACTATGGCTACACCTTC.

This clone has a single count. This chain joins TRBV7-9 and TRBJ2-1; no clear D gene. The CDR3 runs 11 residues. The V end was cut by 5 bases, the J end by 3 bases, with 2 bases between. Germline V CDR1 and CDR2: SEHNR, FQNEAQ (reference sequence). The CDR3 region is CASSVYNEQFF. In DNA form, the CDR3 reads TGTGCCAGCAGCGTCTACAATGAGCAGTTCTTC.

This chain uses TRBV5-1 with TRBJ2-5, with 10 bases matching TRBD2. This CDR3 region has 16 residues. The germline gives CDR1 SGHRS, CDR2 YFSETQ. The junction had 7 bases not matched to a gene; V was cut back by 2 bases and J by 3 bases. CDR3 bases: TGCGCCAGCAGCTTTACTAGCGGGGCAAACAAAGAGACCCAGTACTTC. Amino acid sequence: CASSFTSGANKETQYF.

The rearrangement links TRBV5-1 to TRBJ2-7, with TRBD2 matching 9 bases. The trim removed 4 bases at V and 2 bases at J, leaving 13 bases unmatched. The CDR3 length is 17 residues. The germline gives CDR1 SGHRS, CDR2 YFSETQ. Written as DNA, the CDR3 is TGCGCCAGCAGCCTGACCCCCGGGACTAGCCCGCCCTACGAGCAGTACTTC. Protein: CASSLTPGTSPPYEQYF.

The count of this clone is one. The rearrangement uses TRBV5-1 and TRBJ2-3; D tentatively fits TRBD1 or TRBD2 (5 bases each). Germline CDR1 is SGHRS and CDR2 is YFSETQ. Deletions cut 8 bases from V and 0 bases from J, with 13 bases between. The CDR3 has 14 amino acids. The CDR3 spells CASKRGDSTDTQYF. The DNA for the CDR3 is TGCGCCAGTAAAAGAGGGGATAGCACAGATACGCAGTATTTT.